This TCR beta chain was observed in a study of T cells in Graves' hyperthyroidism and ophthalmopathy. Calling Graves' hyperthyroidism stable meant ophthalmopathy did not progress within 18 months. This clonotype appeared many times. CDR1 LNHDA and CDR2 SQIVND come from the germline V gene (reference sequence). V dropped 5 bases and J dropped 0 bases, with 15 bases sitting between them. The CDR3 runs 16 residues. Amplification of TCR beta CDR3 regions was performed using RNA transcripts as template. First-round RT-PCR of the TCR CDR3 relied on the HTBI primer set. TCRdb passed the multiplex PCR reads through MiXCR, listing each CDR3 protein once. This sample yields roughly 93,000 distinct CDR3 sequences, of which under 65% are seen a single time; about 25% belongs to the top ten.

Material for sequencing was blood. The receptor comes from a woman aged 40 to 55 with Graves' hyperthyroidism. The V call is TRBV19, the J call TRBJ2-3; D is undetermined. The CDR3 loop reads CASSSPSDLSTDTQYF. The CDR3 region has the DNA TGTGCCAGTAGTTCACCCAGCGACCTAAGCACAGATACGCAGTATTTT.